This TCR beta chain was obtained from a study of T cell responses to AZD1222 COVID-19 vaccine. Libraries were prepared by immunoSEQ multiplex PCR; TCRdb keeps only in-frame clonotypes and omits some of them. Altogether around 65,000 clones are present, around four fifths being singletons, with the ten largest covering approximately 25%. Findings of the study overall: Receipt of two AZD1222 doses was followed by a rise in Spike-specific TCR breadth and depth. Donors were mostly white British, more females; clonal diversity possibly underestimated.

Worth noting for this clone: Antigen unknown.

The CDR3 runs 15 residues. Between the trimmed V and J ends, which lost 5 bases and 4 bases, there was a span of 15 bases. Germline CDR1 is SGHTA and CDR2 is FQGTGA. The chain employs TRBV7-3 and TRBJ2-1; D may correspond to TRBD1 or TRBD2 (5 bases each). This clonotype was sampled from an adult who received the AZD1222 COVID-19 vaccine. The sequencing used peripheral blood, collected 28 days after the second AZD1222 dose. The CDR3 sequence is CASSPSGTVYNEQFF. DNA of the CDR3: TGTGCCAGCAGCCCCTCCGGGACGGTATACAATGAGCAGTTCTTC.